This TCR beta chain was sequenced for a study of T cells in Graves' hyperthyroidism and ophthalmopathy. The study, taken as a whole, reports: Stable hyperthyroidism and ophthalmopathy were separated using 13 V-J signatures. Most thyroid-expanded clonotypes above 0.001 were also found in blood.

RNA transcripts served as the template for amplifying TCR beta CDR3 regions. The TCR CDR3 was amplified in a first-round RT-PCR using the HTBI primer set. TCRdb used MiXCR to reprocess the multiplex PCR reads, holding one entry per CDR3 protein. Among about 500,000 distinct CDR3 sequences, 16% were seen once, and the ten largest hold more than 15%. This clonotype was seen many times. Its antigen is as yet unknown. CDR1 and CDR2 (germline): SEHNR, FQNEAQ (reference sequence). V dropped 5 bases and J dropped 4; count of bases not matched to a gene: 4. There are 14 residues in the CDR3. No progression to ophthalmopathy during 18 months of follow-up defined stable disease. Source material for PBMCs was less than 12 ml fresh peripheral blood.

Sequencing was done on a sample of blood. The TCR sequence derives from a woman aged 18-29 years with Graves' hyperthyroidism. V usage is TRBV7-9 and J usage is TRBJ2-3; 9 bases agree with TRBD2. The CDR3 bases are TGTGCCAGCAGCATGGGACTAGCCGCAGATACGCAGTATTTT. Translated: CASSMGLAADTQYF. The full variable domain, its missing parts supplied by reference TRBV7-9 and TRBJ2-3, is DTGVSQNPRHKITKRGQNVTFRCDPISEHNRLYWYRQTLGQGPEFLTYFQNEAQLEKSRLLSDRFSAERPKGSFSTLEIQRTEQGDSAMYLCASSMGLAADTQYFGPGTRLTVL.